This T cell receptor beta chain was found in a study of graft-versus-host responses after intestinal transplantation. Overall study context: Every recipient underwent anti-thymocyte globulin induction, then tacrolimus and steroids for about three years. Study-level findings and limits: Recipient marrow held GvH clones, some first seen in ileum or blood. Patients who carried graft-donor T cell macrochimerism also had high graft-versus-host to host-versus-graft clonal ratios in their allografts. Peak levels of circulating GvH clones tracked with early post-transplant HvG declines.

Germline V gene sequence: CDR1 SEHNR, CDR2 FQNEAQ (reference sequence). The CDR3 length is 16 residues. J lost 6 bases, V lost 5 bases, and 7 bases had no gene match. Concerning this clone itself: Its antigen is unidentified.

Measured with immunoSEQ multiplex PCR; TCRdb has only the in-frame clones, and not every one. The sample includes tens of thousands of clones, 85% to 95% of them seen just once. Sequences were derived from unstimulated CD8+ T cells sorted from spleen or lymph node cells, sampled before transplant. The chain links TRBV7-9 to TRBJ2-1; 13 nucleotides align to TRBD2. This TCR was recovered from a human donor who was the organ donor for an intestinal transplant. CDR3 bases: TGTGCCAGCAGCCCGGGACTAGCGGGATTGTTCAATGAGCAGTTCTTC. It specifies CASSPGLAGLFNEQFF.